The count of the clone carrying this T cell receptor (beta chain) is one. Its target is unknown. This entry comes from a study of OX40 agonist ivuxolimab in advanced cancers. Study-wide results and limits: Fewer expanded clones were found on average in CD4+ than in CD8+ T cells. At 0.1 to 3.0 mg/kg and by week 6, CD4+ and CD8+ T cells in the blood had expanded clonally. The investigators did not determine what antigen specificity the expanded peripheral T cells had.

Germline-derived CDR1 and CDR2 are MNHEY and SVGAGI. This CDR3 is built from 15 residues. V dropped 6 bases and J dropped 5; count of bases not matched to a gene: 7. Data came from immunoSEQ multiplex PCR; TCRdb stores just in-frame clones and leaves some out. The repertoire holds around 94,000 clones, with around 91% as singletons. The sequence was obtained from an adult with an advanced solid tumor such as melanoma, head and neck, liver or kidney cancer. The starting material was CD4+ or CD8+ T cells sorted from blood, obtained in a trial of the OX40 agonist ivuxolimab. This chain connects TRBV6-5 to TRBJ1-5; TRBD1 aligns across 10 bases. The chain's CDR3 is CASRPLGQGDQPQHF. CDR3 nucleotides: TGTGCCAGCAGACCCCTTGGACAGGGGGATCAGCCCCAGCATTTT.